Presented here are 19 T cell receptor beta chains from one specimen sequenced in a study of T-cell memory formation after mild COVID-19. TCRdb re-derived calls from the 5' RACE reads in MiXCR, one entry per CDR3 protein. This sample has just over 200,000 distinct CDR3 sequences; 9% to 10% occur once, and the top ten carry roughly 4%. The sample consisted of PBMCs or a T cell subset sorted from them (not recorded which). These receptors were taken from a man younger than 30 who had mild COVID-19 (a few samples of this study predate the infection). Cell type and time point are not known.

The rearrangement joins TRBV7-2 to TRBJ1-5; a possible D gene is TRBD1 (5 bases). The germline V gene has CDR1 SGHTA and CDR2 FQGNSA. The CDR3 sequence is 18 residues long. Trimming took off 3 bases at V and 1 base at J, with 19 bases between the two ends. The CDR3 spells CASSLTFREGASNQPQHF. The CDR3 DNA sequence: TGTGCCAGCAGCTTGACTTTTCGTGAAGGGGCGAGCAATCAGCCCCAGCATTTT. Using reference TRBV7-2 and TRBJ1-5 for the parts outside the CDR3, the full variable domain is GAGVSQSPSNKVTEKGKDVELRCDPISGHTALYWYRQSLGQGLEFLIYFQGNSAPDKSGLPSDRFSAERTGGSVSTLTIQRTQQEDSAVYLCASSLTFREGASNQPQHFGDGTRLSIL.

The chain has TRBV20-1 and TRBJ2-7; a possible D gene is TRBD2 (6 bases). Germline CDR1 is DFQATT and CDR2 is SNEGSKA (reference sequence). The CDR3 consists of 12 residues. Trimming took 1 base from V and 6 from J, leaving 10 bases between them. Written as DNA, the CDR3 is TGCAGTGCTAGAGGGGTAGCGGCCGAGCAGTACGTC. Encoded protein: CSARGVAAEQYV.

This clonotype was counted a few times. The chain uses TRBV6-5 and TRBJ2-4; 8 nucleotides line up with TRBD1. V shed 2 bases, J shed 1 base, and the junction held 10 bases outside the gene matches. The CDR3 spans 18 residues. Per germline, CDR1 MNHEY and CDR2 SVGAGI. This chain's CDR3 is CASSYGHGQGRAKNIQYF. The CDR3 DNA reads TGTGCCAGCAGTTACGGACACGGACAGGGAAGGGCCAAAAACATTCAGTACTTC.

This clonotype was detected a few times. The chain couples TRBV20-1 to TRBJ2-5; possibly TRBD2 for D (6 bases). There are 14 residues in the CDR3. Trimming removed 0 bases at V and 5 bases at J, with 13 bases between. CDR1 and CDR2 (germline): DFQATT, SNEGSKA (reference sequence). This CDR3 reads CSARDGQGGETQYF. The CDR3, as DNA: TGCAGTGCTAGAGATGGGCAGGGAGGCGAGACCCAGTACTTC.

V gene TRBV6-5 combines with J gene TRBJ1-6, with TRBD1 matching over 12 bases. The CDR3 runs 15 residues. Germline V gene sequence: CDR1 MNHEY, CDR2 SVGAGI. The ends lost 4 bases at V and 9 bases at J; junction bases unmatched: 4. As DNA, the CDR3 is TGTGCCAGCAGTTCGGGACAGGGGGCTCTTTCACCCCTCCACTTT. The encoded protein is CASSSGQGALSPLHF.

This clonotype appeared a few times. This chain connects TRBV16 to TRBJ2-2, with D unclear. Germline values: CDR1 KGHSY, CDR2 FQNENV. V was clipped by 2 bases and J by 4 bases, with 8 bases between them. The CDR3 consists of 14 residues. The CDR3 coding sequence is TGTGCCAGCAGCCAAACATGGCCCACCGGGGAGCTGTTTTTT. As protein: CASSQTWPTGELFF.

The gene calls are TRBV6-1 and TRBJ2-1; 10 positions agree with TRBD2. From germline, CDR1 is MNHNS and CDR2 SASEGT. The ends lost 7 bases at V and 10 bases at J; junction bases unmatched: 7. This CDR3 region has 13 residues. CDR3 coding DNA: TGTGCCAGCACGAGCGGGGGGGCGCAGGAGCAGTTCTTC. Its protein is CASTSGGAQEQFF.

This clonotype was observed many times. The rearrangement links TRBV20-1 to TRBJ1-1, with unresolved D. Germline V gives CDR1 DFQATT, CDR2 SNEGSKA (reference sequence). The germline V and J ends were trimmed by 3 bases and 4 bases, with 9 bases remaining between them. CDR3 length equals 12 residues. The CDR3 protein is CSASGSTTEAFF. The CDR3 bases are TGCAGTGCTAGTGGTTCGACCACTGAAGCTTTCTTT.

In this sample, this clonotype turned up many times. This chain links TRBV5-1 with TRBJ2-3; the D gene is possibly TRBD1 (5 bases). The CDR3 runs to 11 residues. Trimming removed 5 bases from V and 5 bases from J, with 6 bases in between. Looked up from germline, CDR1 is SGHRS and CDR2 is YFSETQ. The CDR3: CASRRGDTQYF. The CDR3 coding sequence is TGCGCCAGCAGAAGGGGAGATACGCAGTATTTT. The full variable domain, its missing parts supplied by reference TRBV5-1 and TRBJ2-3, is KAGVTQTPRYLIKTRGQQVTLSCSPISGHRSVSWYQQTPGQGLQFLFEYFSETQRNKGNFPGRFSGRQFSNSRSEMNVSTLELGDSALYLCASRRGDTQYFGPGTRLTVL.

This clonotype has only a few counts. The rearrangement uses TRBV9 and TRBJ2-5, with D uncertain. Germline lookup yields CDR1 SGDLS and CDR2 YYNGEE. CDR3 length equals 14 residues. V lost 3 bases, J lost 5 bases, and 14 bases lay in between. The CDR3 DNA reads as TGTGCCAGCAGCGCAGGTGTGGGAAGGGAGACCCAGTACTTC. Amino acid sequence: CASSAGVGRETQYF. Using reference TRBV9 and TRBJ2-5 for the parts outside the CDR3, the full variable domain is DSGVTQTPKHLITATGQRVTLRCSPRSGDLSVYWYQQSLDQGLQFLIQYYNGEERAKGNILERFSAQQFPDLHSELNLSSLELGDSALYFCASSAGVGRETQYFGPGTRLLVL.

In this sample, this clonotype turned up many times. The chain joins TRBV15 to TRBJ2-3; the D is unclear. This CDR3 has 15 amino acids. The V end lost 0 bases, the J end lost 0 bases, and 7 bases lay between the germline ends. CDR1 is LNHNV, CDR2 YYDKDF, per germline (reference sequence). CDR3 nucleotides: TGTGCCACCAGCAGAGACGGCGAAAGCACAGATACGCAGTATTTT. It is translated as CATSRDGESTDTQYF.

This chain uses TRBV19 with TRBJ1-5; tentative D call: TRBD1 (6 bases). The germline V gene has CDR1 LNHDA and CDR2 SQIVND (reference sequence). Trimming took off 7 bases at V and 5 bases at J, with 24 bases between the two ends. The CDR3 length is 17 residues. CDR3 coding DNA: TGTGCCAGTACCTCAAGGGGGGCCGGGGCCTATTATCAGCCCCAGCATTTT. Its protein is CASTSRGAGAYYQPQHF.

This clonotype was observed a few times. This chain's CDR3 is CASSFLGGGEQFF. In DNA, the CDR3 is TGTGCCAGCAGCTTCTTGGGCGGAGGTGAGCAGTTCTTC. The chain joins TRBV5-5 to TRBJ2-1; maybe TRBD2 (5 bases). V shed 2 bases and J shed 9 bases, with 12 bases lying between them. This CDR3 region has 13 residues. The V gene's germline CDR1 is SGHKS and CDR2 YYEKEE (reference sequence). The variable domain in full, completed from reference TRBV5-5 and TRBJ2-1, reads DAGVTQSPTHLIKTRGQQVTLRCSPISGHKSVSWYQQVLGQGPQFIFQYYEKEERGRGNFPDRFSARQFPNYSSELNVNALLLGDSALYLCASSFLGGGEQFFGPGTRLTVL.

The chain recombines TRBV9 with TRBJ2-5; D might be TRBD2 (7 bases). This CDR3 is 14 amino acids long. Germline V gene sequence: CDR1 SGDLS, CDR2 YYNGEE. V lost 3 bases and J 4 bases, leaving 13 bases between the germline ends. The CDR3 bases are TGTGCCAGCAGCGCGGGGGGCACTCCAGAGACCCAGTACTTC. This sequence encodes CASSAGGTPETQYF.

Only a few counts were recorded for this clonotype. CDR3 DNA sequence: TGTGCCAGCAGCTCCCGACAGGGGGTAGGGTCTAACTATGGCTACACCTTC. Translation gives CASSSRQGVGSNYGYTF. The chain joins TRBV7-2 to TRBJ1-2; 9 bases fit TRBD1. Germline CDR1 is SGHTA and CDR2 is FQGNSA. The CDR3 sequence is 17 residues long. The V gene end was trimmed by 4 bases and the J gene end by 0 bases; junction bases not matched to a gene: 9.

This clonotype has more than one count but fewer than ten. The chain employs TRBV7-2 and TRBJ2-1; 8 nucleotides line up with TRBD2. CDR3 length: 12 amino acids. With 5 bases clipped from V and 10 bases from J, the junction kept 4 bases outside the gene matches. Germline V CDR1 and CDR2: SGHTA, FQGNSA. The CDR3 region is CASSPQRGEQFF. CDR3 coding DNA: TGTGCCAGCAGCCCCCAGCGGGGGGAGCAGTTCTTC.

This clonotype was counted only a few times. The genes are TRBV6-5 and TRBJ2-2; D possibly matches TRBD1 or TRBD2 (5 bases each). This CDR3 is 15 amino acids long. Germline lookup yields CDR1 MNHEY and CDR2 SVGAGI. The V gene lost 2 bases and the J gene lost 4 bases, with 11 bases spanning the gap. The CDR3 protein is CASSYEGTRTGELFF. The CDR3 DNA is TGTGCCAGCAGTTACGAGGGGACCCGCACCGGGGAGCTGTTTTTT.

The rearrangement uses TRBV5-1 and TRBJ2-2, with TRBD1 identical over 8 bases. Germline V lookup: CDR1 SGHRS, CDR2 YFSETQ. CDR3 length: 18 residues. Trimming cost V 4 bases and J 6 bases; bases outside gene matches: 17. The CDR3 nucleotides read TGCGCCAGCAGCCAGACAGGGGTTTCGGTCACAGCACCCGGGGAGCTGTTTTTT. This sequence encodes CASSQTGVSVTAPGELFF.

This clonotype occurred a few times. The genes are TRBV3-1 and TRBJ1-1, with 11 positions matching TRBD1. V was clipped by 2 bases and J by 5 bases; unmatched bases: 7. Per germline, CDR1 LGHDT and CDR2 YNNKEL (reference sequence). The CDR3 spans 16 residues. CDR3 residues: CASSQPPGQGGTEAFF. The CDR3 DNA is TGTGCCAGCAGCCAACCTCCGGGACAGGGGGGAACTGAAGCTTTCTTT.